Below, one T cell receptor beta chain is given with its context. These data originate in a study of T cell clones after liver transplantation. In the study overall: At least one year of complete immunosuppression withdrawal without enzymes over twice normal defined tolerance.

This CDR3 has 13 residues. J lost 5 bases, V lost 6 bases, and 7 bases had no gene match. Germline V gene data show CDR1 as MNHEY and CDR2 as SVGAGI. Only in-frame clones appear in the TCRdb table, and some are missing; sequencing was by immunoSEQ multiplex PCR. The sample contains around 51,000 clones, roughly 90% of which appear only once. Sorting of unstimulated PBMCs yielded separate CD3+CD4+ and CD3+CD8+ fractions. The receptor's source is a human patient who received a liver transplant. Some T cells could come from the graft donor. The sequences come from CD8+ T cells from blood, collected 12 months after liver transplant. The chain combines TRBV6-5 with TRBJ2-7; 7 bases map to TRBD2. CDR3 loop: CASRGRESDEQYF. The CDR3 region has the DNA TGTGCCAGCAGGGGGAGGGAGAGCGACGAGCAGTACTTC.